This paragraph covers one T cell receptor (beta chain) sequence. The data were taken from a study of early T cells in non-severe SARS-CoV-2 infection. In TCRdb, the 5' RACE reads were re-called with MiXCR into one record per CDR3 protein. The sample holds 80,000 to 95,000 distinct CDR3 sequences, 16% seen once. Trimming cost V 3 bases and J 0 bases, with 11 bases left between them. The CDR3 is 16 amino acids. CDR1 SGHAT and CDR2 FQNNGV come from the germline V gene. The material sequenced was whole blood, taken at baseline. The V gene is TRBV11-2, the J gene TRBJ2-2; D perhaps matches TRBD1 (5 bases). The sequence derives from an adult who was a healthcare worker with PCR-confirmed SARS-CoV-2 infection or an uninfected control (not recorded which). CDR3 in amino acids: CASSLRQSANTGELFF. The DNA for the CDR3 is TGTGCCAGCAGCTTGAGACAGAGCGCGAACACCGGGGAGCTGTTTTTT.